Sequencing of this T cell receptor beta chain was carried out in a study of T cell changes during pregnancy in multiple sclerosis. This table comes from immunoSEQ multiplex PCR, and its TCRdb copy is limited to in-frame clones, with some not included. The table has just over 15,000 clones, approximately 80% seen once. Germline V CDR1 and CDR2: MNHEY, SVGAGI. The CDR3 runs to 14 residues. V was shortened by 2 bases and J by 7 bases, with 12 bases between the two germline ends. This sequence joins TRBV6-5 and TRBJ1-5; D is perhaps TRBD1 (6 bases). The specimen was CD8+ T cells from peripheral blood mononuclear cells, collected after pregnancy. The source is a female donor in good health, enrolled as a control in a pregnancy study. CDR3 loop: CASSYGRGTQPQHF. CDR3 DNA sequence: TGTGCCAGCAGTTACGGGAGGGGGACCCAGCCCCAGCATTTT.